The 25 T cell receptor beta chains presented below share a single source sample, sequenced in a study of cytomegalovirus exposure and HLA in healthy donors. Sequencing used immunoSEQ multiplex PCR; TCRdb keeps in-frame clones, though not all of them. The table records about 160,000 clones, approximately 86% of them present only once. The sequencing sample was made of PBMCs. All receptors derive from a woman between 18 and 29 years old in good health and CMV-seronegative.

The chain combines TRBV9 with TRBJ1-2, with 9 positions matching TRBD1. The CDR3 runs 15 residues. The germline V gene encodes CDR1 SGDLS and CDR2 YYNGEE. V lost 3 bases, J lost 6 bases, and 9 bases stayed unmatched. CDR3 in DNA: TGTGCCAGCAGCGGAGAGGGACAGGGTCGGAATGGCTACACCTTC. It yields the protein CASSGEGQGRNGYTF.

The V and J genes are TRBV19 and TRBJ2-2, with D perhaps matching TRBD2 (6 bases). The CDR3 sequence is 15 residues long. Germline CDR1 and CDR2: LNHDA and SQIVND (reference sequence). Deletions cut 4 bases from V and 5 bases from J, with 14 bases between. This chain's CDR3 is CASSRREVRTGELFF. The CDR3 bases are TGTGCCAGTAGTAGAAGGGAGGTGAGGACCGGGGAGCTGTTTTTT.

This clone was counted a few times. The genes are TRBV10-1 and TRBJ2-1; 7 bases are a match to TRBD1. The CDR3 length is 14 residues. Germline V lookup: CDR1 WNHNN, CDR2 SYGVQD (reference sequence). V was clipped by 2 bases and J by 6 bases; unmatched bases: 4. The CDR3 sequence is CASSEGPGGNEQFF. Here the CDR3 DNA reads TGCGCCAGCAGTGAGGGGCCAGGGGGCAATGAGCAGTTCTTC.

This chain connects TRBV19 to TRBJ1-6; weak D call: TRBD1 (5 bases). Trimming pared 8 bases from V and 6 bases from J, leaving 17 bases between. Germline V gene data show CDR1 as LNHDA and CDR2 as SQIVND (reference sequence). The CDR3 consists of 15 residues. The CDR3 reads CASSYGAGINSPLHF. As DNA, the CDR3 is TGTGCCAGTTCTTACGGGGCGGGGATTAATTCACCCCTCCACTTT. The full variable domain, with the rest looked up from reference TRBV19 and TRBJ1-6, is DGGITQSPKYLFRKEGQNVTLSCEQNLNHDAMYWYRQDPGQGLRLIYYSQIVNDFQKGDIAEGYSVSREKKESFPLTVTSAQKNPTAFYLCASSYGAGINSPLHFGNGTRLTVT.

This rearrangement joins TRBV4-1 to TRBJ2-7, with a possible D match to TRBD1 (6 bases). CDR1 MGHRA and CDR2 YSYEKL come from the germline V gene. The CDR3 runs 17 residues. V lost 1 base and J 5 bases, leaving 21 bases between the germline ends. This CDR3 reads CASSQGGNRDSSHEQYF. As DNA, the CDR3 is TGCGCCAGCAGCCAAGGGGGCAACAGGGATAGTAGCCACGAGCAGTACTTC.

The chain is built from TRBV7-8 and TRBJ2-6; tentative D call: TRBD2 (6 bases). CDR3 length: 16 residues. The germline V and J ends were trimmed by 5 bases and 4 bases, with 15 bases remaining between them. Germline loops: CDR1 SGHVS, CDR2 FQNEAQ. CDR3: CASSPYTGAGANVLTF. The CDR3 nucleotides are TGTGCCAGCAGCCCTTATACGGGAGCAGGGGCCAACGTCCTGACTTTC.

This clone was observed a handful of times. The J gene is TRBJ2-5, the V gene TRBV5-1, with a possible D match to TRBD1 (6 bases). Trimming left V 4 bases short and J 5 bases short, with 15 bases between. CDR3 length: 14 amino acids. Germline-derived CDR1 and CDR2 are SGHRS and YFSETQ. This chain's CDR3 is CASSIRDIEETQYF. The CDR3 nucleotides are TGCGCCAGCAGCATCAGGGACATCGAGGAGACCCAGTACTTC.

This chain connects TRBV4-1 to TRBJ1-5; D unclear. Looked up from germline, CDR1 is MGHRA and CDR2 is YSYEKL. V lost 1 base, J lost 1 base, and 8 bases lay in between. This CDR3 comprises 15 residues. CDR3 in DNA: TGCGCCAGCAGCCAAGTTAGCGACAGCAATCAGCCCCAGCATTTT. Protein: CASSQVSDSNQPQHF.

V gene TRBV29-1 combines with J gene TRBJ1-1; 12 nucleotides agree with TRBD1. Germline trimming cut 7 bases from V and 5 bases from J; bases unmatched to any gene: 14. The CDR3 extends over 16 amino acids. Germline loops: CDR1 SQVTM, CDR2 ANQGSEA. This CDR3 reads CSGIGTGGSIGTEAFF. The DNA of the CDR3 is TGCAGCGGGATAGGGACAGGGGGCTCGATAGGGACTGAAGCTTTCTTT.

The chain combines TRBV6-5 with TRBJ2-1, with 8 bases matching TRBD2. V lost 8 bases, J lost 9 bases, and 9 bases stayed unmatched. The CDR3 is 13 residues long. Germline CDR1 MNHEY, CDR2 SVGAGI. The CDR3 region has the DNA TGTGCCAGCGCAGGGACTAGGATAGCTGAGCAGTTCTTC. It specifies CASAGTRIAEQFF.

The chain has TRBV5-1 and TRBJ2-5; D is perhaps TRBD2 (5 bases). The CDR3 is 15 amino acids. V lost 0 bases to trimming and J lost 2 bases, with 11 bases between them. The germline CDR1 and CDR2 sequences are SGHRS and YFSETQ. The CDR3 DNA reads TGCGCCAGCAGCTTGGCCGGGGTACCACAAGAGACCCAGTACTTC. Translating gives CASSLAGVPQETQYF. The variable domain in full, completed from reference TRBV5-1 and TRBJ2-5, reads KAGVTQTPRYLIKTRGQQVTLSCSPISGHRSVSWYQQTPGQGLQFLFEYFSETQRNKGNFPGRFSGRQFSNSRSEMNVSTLELGDSALYLCASSLAGVPQETQYFGPGTRLLVL.

The chain is built from TRBV27 and TRBJ2-3; the match to TRBD2 covers 13 bases. This CDR3 is 17 amino acids long. Germline V gene sequence: CDR1 MNHEY, CDR2 SMNVEV (reference sequence). The junction had 10 bases not matched to a gene; V was cut back by 6 bases and J by 4 bases. As DNA, the CDR3 is TGTGCCAGCAGAGTGGGACTAGCGGGACCCTCAGCAGATACGCAGTATTTT. Its translation is CASRVGLAGPSADTQYF.

The V call is TRBV6-1, the J call TRBJ1-5, with 8 bases that match TRBD1. The germline CDR1 and CDR2 sequences are MNHNS and SASEGT. V lost 6 bases, J lost 3 bases, and 7 bases stayed unmatched. There are 15 residues in the CDR3. The CDR3 reads CASRVGQGDNQPQHF. The CDR3 bases are TGTGCCAGCAGAGTTGGACAGGGTGACAATCAGCCCCAGCATTTT.

V is TRBV5-1 and J is TRBJ1-1; D not certain. The V end was cut by 0 bases, the J end by 0 bases, with 9 bases between. Germline CDR1 SGHRS, CDR2 YFSETQ. The CDR3 is 15 residues long. CDR3 protein: CASSLGDNLNTEAFF. For the CDR3, the DNA is TGCGCCAGCAGCTTGGGAGATAACTTGAACACTGAAGCTTTCTTT.

This clone was picked up one time. The chain carries TRBV4-3 and TRBJ2-7, with TRBD1 identical over 8 bases. The V and J ends lost 1 base and 3 bases, in that order; junction bases with no gene match: 2. CDR3 length: 14 residues. Germline V gene lookup returns CDR1 LGHNA and CDR2 YSLEER. Here the CDR3 reads CASSQATGVYEQYF. For the CDR3, the DNA is TGCGCCAGCAGCCAAGCGACAGGGGTCTACGAGCAGTACTTC.

The genes are TRBV2 and TRBJ1-4; 8 bases line up with TRBD1. The CDR3 has 13 amino acids. The V and J ends lost 3 bases and 8 bases, in that order; junction bases with no gene match: 2. Germline V gene lookup returns CDR1 SNHLY and CDR2 FYNNEI. Written as DNA, the CDR3 is TGTGCCAGCAGTGAGGACAGGGCGGAAAAACTGTTTTTT. This gives the protein CASSEDRAEKLFF.

The J gene is TRBJ1-1, the V gene TRBV7-2, with TRBD1 as a possible D gene (5 bases). Germline lookup yields CDR1 SGHTA and CDR2 FQGNSA. There are 16 residues in the CDR3. V dropped 4 bases and J dropped 1 base, with 16 bases sitting between them. Here the CDR3 reads CASSSLWTRGNTEAFF. CDR3 nucleotides: TGTGCCAGCAGCTCCCTTTGGACTAGGGGGAACACTGAAGCTTTCTTT.

V is TRBV4-1 and J is TRBJ2-5, with D perhaps TRBD2 (5 bases). There are 18 residues in the CDR3. Germline V gene data show CDR1 as MGHRA and CDR2 as YSYEKL. V lost 1 base, J lost 5 bases, and 23 bases lay in between. CDR3 protein: CASSQGASPKAWEETQYF. As DNA, the CDR3 is TGCGCCAGCAGCCAAGGGGCTAGCCCAAAGGCCTGGGAGGAGACCCAGTACTTC.

V gene TRBV27 combines with J gene TRBJ2-3; 9 nucleotides agree with TRBD1. CDR1 and CDR2 from the germline V gene are MNHEY and SMNVEV (reference sequence). The CDR3 is 16 residues long. The V gene end was trimmed by 6 bases and the J gene end by 0 bases; junction bases not matched to a gene: 7. CDR3 nucleotides: TGTGCCAGCAGCCTCAGGACAGGGGTTAGCACAGATACGCAGTATTTT. Protein sequence: CASSLRTGVSTDTQYF.

The gene calls are TRBV11-2 and TRBJ1-2; TRBD1 agrees at 10 bases. The germline CDR1 and CDR2 sequences are SGHAT and FQNNGV. V was pared by 4 bases and J by 8 bases, with 10 bases of the junction left unmatched. The CDR3 loop spans 15 amino acids. The DNA for the CDR3 is TGTGCCAGCAGCTCGTCCCGGGACAGGGGCGGGGGCTACACCTTC. Translation: CASSSSRDRGGGYTF.

The rearrangement uses TRBV27 and TRBJ2-7; weak D call: TRBD1 (5 bases). The CDR3 length is 15 residues. CDR1 is MNHEY, CDR2 SMNVEV, per germline (reference sequence). V was clipped by 4 bases and J by 0 bases, with 13 bases between them. CDR3 DNA sequence: TGTGCCAGCAGTTCACAGGCTTTAAGCTCCTACGAGCAGTACTTC. It yields the protein CASSSQALSSYEQYF.

J is TRBJ2-7 and V is TRBV5-1; no firm D call. Germline assignment: CDR1 SGHRS and CDR2 YFSETQ. The CDR3 is 11 amino acids. Trimming took 2 bases from V and 2 from J, leaving 2 bases between them. CDR3 amino acids: CASSFTYEQYF. CDR3 nucleotide sequence: TGCGCCAGCAGCTTCACCTACGAGCAGTACTTC.

J is TRBJ2-7 and V is TRBV2; D perhaps matches TRBD2 (5 bases). The CDR3 consists of 14 residues. CDR1 is SNHLY and CDR2 is FYNNEI in the germline V gene. V lost 10 bases and J lost 3, with 19 bases in between. The CDR3 bases are TGTGCCATACGCCAAGCACGGGATGACTACGAGCAGTACTTC. Protein sequence: CAIRQARDDYEQYF.

The gene calls are TRBV5-6 and TRBJ2-7, with 7 positions matching TRBD1. CDR1 is SGHDT, CDR2 YYEEEE, per germline. Trimming removed 3 bases from V and 0 bases from J; junction bases left unmatched: 12. This CDR3 has 17 amino acids. The CDR3 reads CASSSEGSGTDSYEQYF. CDR3 nucleotide sequence: TGTGCCAGCAGCTCCGAGGGGTCCGGGACAGACTCCTACGAGCAGTACTTC.

The CDR3 here is CASSLAFSSYEQYF. For the CDR3, the DNA is TGTGCCAGCAGCTTAGCGTTTAGCTCCTACGAGCAGTACTTC. The chain combines TRBV7-8 with TRBJ2-7; D is unclear. V lost 0 bases and J lost 0, with 6 bases in between. CDR3 length: 14 residues. Per germline, CDR1 SGHVS and CDR2 FQNEAQ.